These T cell receptor beta chains were read from a single sample in a study of blood T cell repertoires in COVID-19. The table came from immunoSEQ multiplex PCR; TCRdb's copy has only in-frame clones and leaves some out. The sample contains around 150,000 clones, approximately 86% of which appear only once. The specimen sequenced was peripheral blood. These receptors originate from a man in his sixties with acute or convalescent COVID-19. Each CDR3 is given with its conserved first and last residue. D genes are given only for firm matches. A row's size may be missing; if present it is once, few, many or a size class.

D	V	size	J	CDR3	DNA
TRBD1	TRBV7-9	-	TRBJ1-1	CASSLVPPDRAEAFF	TGTGCCAGCAGCTTAGTTCCCCCCGACAGGGCTGAAGCTTTCTTT
TRBD1	TRBV28	-	TRBJ1-2	CASTADRGGGYTF	TGTGCCAGCACCGCCGACAGGGGAGGTGGCTACACCTTC
TRBD1	TRBV5-4	-	TRBJ2-3	CASSSGQVFTDTQYF	TGTGCCAGCAGCTCCGGACAGGTCTTCACAGATACGCAGTATTTT
-	TRBV18	-	TRBJ1-3	CASSPEGSGNTIYF	TGTGCCAGCTCACCAGAGGGTTCTGGAAACACCATATATTTT
TRBD1	TRBV30	few	TRBJ1-2	CAWMDRGIYGYTF	TGTGCCTGGATGGACAGGGGTATCTATGGCTACACCTTC
-	TRBV5-1	-	TRBJ2-2	CASSPDTVTLNTGELFF	TGCGCCAGCAGCCCCGACACGGTCACTCTGAACACCGGGGAGCTGTTTTTT
TRBD1	TRBV11-2	-	TRBJ2-5	CASSSGQGAQGAETQYF	TGTGCCAGCAGCTCGGGACAGGGGGCGCAGGGCGCCGAGACCCAGTACTTC
-	TRBV27	-	TRBJ1-5	CASSPLSLSNQPQHF	TGTGCCAGCAGTCCCCTTTCCCTTAGCAATCAGCCCCAGCATTTT
-	TRBV6-1	-	TRBJ1-5	CASSDPPRGNQPQHF	TGTGCCAGCAGTGATCCCCCTCGCGGTAATCAGCCCCAGCATTTT
TRBD1	TRBV7-8	-	TRBJ1-5	CASSLDRGEYQPQHF	TGTGCCAGCAGTCTCGACAGGGGGGAGTATCAGCCCCAGCATTTT
TRBD2	TRBV6-6	-	TRBJ2-1	CASSTQRESHNEQFF	TGTGCCAGCAGCACCCAGCGGGAGTCCCACAATGAGCAGTTCTTC
TRBD1	TRBV11-2	once	TRBJ1-6	CASSPNRGSHSPLHF	TGTGCCAGCAGCCCGAACAGGGGATCGCATTCACCCCTCCACTTT
-	TRBV11-1	few	TRBJ1-1	CASSSNRATEAFF	TGTGCCAGCAGCTCGAACAGGGCCACTGAAGCTTTCTTT
-	TRBV4-1	once	TRBJ2-7	CASSQVLSDNYEQYF	TGCGCCAGCAGCCAAGTTCTTTCGGACAACTACGAGCAGTACTTC
-	TRBV5-1	-	TRBJ1-4	CASSLVVGNEKLFF	TGCGCCAGCAGCTTGGTGGTCGGTAACGAAAAACTGTTTTTT
-	TRBV5-6	-	TRBJ1-1	CASSLDRTNTEAFF	TGTGCCAGCAGCTTGGACAGGACGAACACTGAAGCTTTCTTT
-	TRBV28	-	TRBJ1-2	CASNGNYGYTF	TGTGCCAGCAACGGTAACTATGGCTACACCTTC
TRBD1	TRBV19	-	TRBJ1-1	CASPPTGVNTEAFF	TGTGCCAGTCCGCCGACAGGGGTGAACACTGAAGCTTTCTTT
TRBD1	TRBV5-5	-	TRBJ1-6	CASSLGQINSPLHF	TGTGCCAGCAGCCTGGGACAGATCAATTCACCCCTCCACTTT
-	TRBV6-6	once	TRBJ1-2	CAAGVGYGYTF	TGTGCCGCGGGGGTGGGGTATGGCTACACCTTC
-	TRBV24-1	-	TRBJ2-7	CATSDLGSGGLYEQYF	TGTGCCACCAGTGATTTGGGGAGCGGAGGACTCTACGAGCAGTACTTC
TRBD2	TRBV19	-	TRBJ2-5	CASSIISRASGSGSQETQYF	TGTGCCAGTAGTATAATATCTCGGGCTAGCGGGAGTGGTTCCCAAGAGACCCAGTACTTC
TRBD1	TRBV5-4	-	TRBJ1-6	CASSNGQGAGNSPLHF	TGTGCCAGCAGTAACGGACAGGGGGCCGGTAATTCACCCCTCCACTTT
-	TRBV29-1	-	TRBJ2-1	CSVGRLSQDRLYNEQFF	TGCAGCGTCGGACGCCTATCACAGGACAGATTATACAATGAGCAGTTCTTC
TRBD2	TRBV11-2	-	TRBJ2-5	CASSLAGVQETQYF	TGTGCCAGCAGTTTAGCGGGAGTTCAAGAGACCCAGTACTTC
TRBD2	TRBV28	-	TRBJ2-1	CASSPSGAYNEQFF	TGTGCCAGCAGTCCTAGCGGGGCATACAATGAGCAGTTCTTC